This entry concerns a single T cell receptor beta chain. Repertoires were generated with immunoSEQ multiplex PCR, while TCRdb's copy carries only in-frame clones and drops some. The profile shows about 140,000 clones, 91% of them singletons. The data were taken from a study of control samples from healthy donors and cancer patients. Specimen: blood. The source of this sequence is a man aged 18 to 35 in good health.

This CDR3 is CASSHQGVYGYTF. CDR3 DNA: TGTGCCAGCAGCCACCAGGGGGTTTATGGCTACACCTTC. This chain links TRBV4-2 with TRBJ1-2; 7 nucleotides line up with TRBD1. Unmatched junction bases numbered 3, after V lost 3 bases and J lost 5 bases. Germline V gene sequence: CDR1 LGHNA, CDR2 YNFKEQ. CDR3 length equals 13 residues.